The clone carrying this T cell receptor beta chain was found many times. The V gene's germline CDR1 is SGHTA and CDR2 FQGNSA. V shed 5 bases and J 9 bases; nucleotides not matched to a gene: 19. The CDR3 extends over 17 amino acids. The data originate from a study of T-cell reconstitution after alpha-beta-depleted transplantation in children. For TCRbeta, the library was prepared with unique molecular identifiers. One entry per CDR3 protein, called by TCRdb with MiXCR from the PCR reads. This sample yields roughly 220,000 distinct CDR3 sequences, of which 7.5% to 10% are seen a single time; 5% to 5.5% belongs to the top ten.

The TCR sequence derives from a human donor who donated a stem cell graft to a child with SCID. Sequences were derived from PBMCs from the stem cell graft donor, sampled from the stem cell graft. The chain links TRBV7-2 to TRBJ2-5; 9 bases fit TRBD1. CDR3 in DNA: TGTGCCAGCAGCCGGGACAGGGAGGGACCATTTGAGGTAGCCCAGTACTTC. Amino acid sequence: CASSRDREGPFEVAQYF.